The next 18 T cell receptor beta chains were all read from a single sample in a study of B cell selection in AIRE deficiency. The assay was immunoSEQ multiplex PCR, and TCRdb's table has in-frame clones only and misses some. The data hold tens of thousands of clones, with about 93% observed a single time. The regulatory T cell sort gate was CD4+CD25hiCD127low/negative. Sample: CD4+CD25+ Tregs sorted from PBMCs. The receptor source for this set is a human donor in good health.

V usage is TRBV7-7 and J usage is TRBJ1-5; 8 bases are shared with TRBD1. The CDR3 is 18 amino acids. The germline V gene encodes CDR1 SSHAT and CDR2 FNYEAQ (reference sequence). V dropped 5 bases and J dropped 4; count of bases not matched to a gene: 16. CDR3 sequence: CASSPTETSDRGNQPQHF. CDR3 DNA sequence: TGTGCCAGCAGCCCCACCGAAACAAGCGACAGGGGAAATCAGCCCCAGCATTTT.

The chain employs TRBV4-2 and TRBJ1-3; 7 nucleotides match TRBD1. The J segment lost 4 bases and the V segment lost 5 bases, leaving 14 bases of the junction unmatched. The germline gives CDR1 LGHNA, CDR2 YNFKEQ. CDR3 length equals 17 residues. The CDR3 sequence is CASSNPIDRAGGNTIYF. The CDR3, as DNA: TGTGCCAGCAGCAACCCTATAGACAGGGCTGGAGGAAACACCATATATTTT.

This chain uses TRBV19 with TRBJ1-4; 7 positions match TRBD1. There are 13 residues in the CDR3. CDR1 LNHDA and CDR2 SQIVND come from the germline V gene (reference sequence). V lost 2 bases to trimming and J lost 6 bases; unmatched junction nucleotides: 0. In DNA form, the CDR3 reads TGTGCCAGTAGTATAACAGGGGATGAAAAACTGTTTTTT. Translating it yields CASSITGDEKLFF. Full variable domain (missing parts from reference TRBV19 and TRBJ1-4): DGGITQSPKYLFRKEGQNVTLSCEQNLNHDAMYWYRQDPGQGLRLIYYSQIVNDFQKGDIAEGYSVSREKKESFPLTVTSAQKNPTAFYLCASSITGDEKLFFGSGTQLSVL.

This chain connects TRBV6-1 to TRBJ2-3; D remains unclear. The germline gives CDR1 MNHNS, CDR2 SASEGT. The V end was cut by 3 bases, the J end by 5 bases, with 6 bases between. CDR3 length: 12 residues. The DNA for the CDR3 is TGTGCCAGCAGTGAGAACGTAGATACGCAGTATTTT. This translates into CASSENVDTQYF.

The CDR3 is CASSQVDSPTNNEQFF. CDR3 nucleotides: TGTGCCAGCAGCCAAGTTGATTCCCCAACAAACAATGAGCAGTTCTTC. V usage is TRBV4-2 and J usage is TRBJ2-1; D not certain. V was clipped by 1 base and J by 5 bases, with 15 bases between them. Germline V gene data show CDR1 as LGHNA and CDR2 as YNFKEQ. The CDR3 covers 16 residues.

The chain links TRBV7-2 to TRBJ1-1, with TRBD1 matching 8 bases. This CDR3 spans 13 amino acids. V lost 5 bases to trimming and J lost 11 bases; unmatched junction nucleotides: 10. CDR1 and CDR2 (germline): SGHTA, FQGNSA. The CDR3 nucleotides read TGTGCCAGCAGCCCAACTGACAGGGGTCGGGCTTTCTTT. This encodes CASSPTDRGRAFF.

This chain uses TRBV6-5 with TRBJ1-1; D unclear. CDR1 is MNHEY, CDR2 SVGAGI, per germline. Trimming cost V 6 bases and J 5 bases, with 13 bases left between them. This CDR3 contains 13 residues. The CDR3 DNA sequence: TGTGCCAGCAGCCTCCTATCTGGGACTGAAGCTTTCTTT. Translating gives CASSLLSGTEAFF.

This clone has a single count. CDR3 residues: CASGLGHRTDTQYF. The CDR3 nucleotides read TGTGCTAGTGGTTTGGGACACCGCACAGATACGCAGTATTTT. J is TRBJ2-3 and V is TRBV12-5; D ambiguous. V lost 1 base and J 1 base, leaving 6 bases between the germline ends. Germline assignment: CDR1 LGHNT and CDR2 FRNRAP. The CDR3 length is 14 residues.

The genes are TRBV30 and TRBJ1-1; D perhaps matches TRBD1 (5 bases). Germline CDR1 GTSNPN, CDR2 SVGIG (reference sequence). V shed 0 bases and J shed 11 bases, with 19 bases lying between them. This CDR3 has 14 residues. The CDR3 sequence is CAWSVPGRHWLAFF. CDR3 bases: TGTGCCTGGAGTGTACCGGGGCGGCACTGGTTGGCTTTCTTT.

The chain's CDR3 is CASSVTSKADTQYF. DNA of the CDR3: TGTGCCAGCAGCGTTACTAGCAAGGCTGATACGCAGTATTTT. The chain is built from TRBV5-5 and TRBJ2-3; TRBD2 might be the D (6 bases). Trimming shortened V by 4 bases and J by 6 bases, and 15 bases separated the two germline ends. The CDR3 sequence is 14 residues long. CDR1 is SGHKS and CDR2 is YYEKEE in the germline V gene (reference sequence).

The chain carries TRBV19 and TRBJ1-5, with a weak D call TRBD1 (6 bases). CDR3 size: 15 residues. Germline V gives CDR1 LNHDA, CDR2 SQIVND (reference sequence). V was clipped by 6 bases and J by 5 bases, with 17 bases between them. Here the CDR3 DNA reads TGTGCCAGTAGACGGGGCCAGGACAGCCATCAGCCCCAGCATTTT. Amino acids: CASRRGQDSHQPQHF.

This clone was picked up a small number of times. The genes are TRBV18 and TRBJ2-5; D uncertain. Germline CDR1 KGHSH, CDR2 LQKENI. The CDR3 totals 13 residues. Between the trimmed V and J ends, which lost 3 bases and 5 bases, there was a span of 10 bases. In DNA form, the CDR3 reads TGTGCCAGCTCACCCAATTTGAAGGAGACCCAGTACTTC. This sequence encodes CASSPNLKETQYF.

The gene calls are TRBV6-6 and TRBJ1-1; 10 nucleotides align to TRBD1. Unmatched junction bases numbered 12, after V lost 6 bases and J lost 5 bases. The length of the CDR3 is 16 residues. Germline loops: CDR1 MNHNY, CDR2 SVGAGI (reference sequence). This CDR3 reads CASSPAPGTGVTEAFF. In DNA, the CDR3 is TGTGCCAGCAGCCCCGCCCCCGGGACAGGGGTTACTGAAGCTTTCTTT.

This clone was found once. CDR3 in DNA: TGTGCCAGCAGCTTAGCCGGAGCTTGGGGTGGGGCCAACGTCCTGACTTTC. Amino acid sequence: CASSLAGAWGGANVLTF. The chain couples TRBV11-2 to TRBJ2-6; the D is unclear. With 1 base removed from V and 3 bases from J, the gap between germline ends came to 13 bases. Germline V gene sequence: CDR1 SGHAT, CDR2 FQNNGV. The CDR3 has 17 amino acids.

J is TRBJ1-2 and V is TRBV9; possibly TRBD1 for D (5 bases). The CDR3 contains 14 residues. Germline CDR1 SGDLS, CDR2 YYNGEE. Trimming left V 0 bases short and J 3 bases short, with 9 bases between. DNA of the CDR3: TGTGCCAGCAGCGTAGCCGGGGGGGACTATGGCTACACCTTC. Translation: CASSVAGGDYGYTF.

This chain connects TRBV5-1 to TRBJ2-3, with 12 positions matching TRBD2. The V segment lost 0 bases and the J segment 5 bases; nucleotides outside the gene matches: 7. CDR3 length: 17 residues. CDR1 SGHRS and CDR2 YFSETQ come from the germline V gene. The CDR3 DNA reads as TGCGCCAGCAGCTTGGGAGGACTAGCGGGGTGGATAGATACGCAGTATTTT. Translating it yields CASSLGGLAGWIDTQYF.

The J gene is TRBJ2-3, the V gene TRBV5-1, with D unresolved. The ends were cut back, 2 bases at V and 3 bases at J, with 7 bases in the middle. In germline, CDR1 is SGHRS, CDR2 YFSETQ. The CDR3 is 13 residues long. For the CDR3, the DNA is TGCGCCAGCAGCTTCGATACGACAGATACGCAGTATTTT. It yields the protein CASSFDTTDTQYF.

The gene calls are TRBV5-1 and TRBJ2-4; 7 bases line up with TRBD2. Germline V gene sequence: CDR1 SGHRS, CDR2 YFSETQ. CDR3 length: 15 residues. The V and J ends lost 4 bases and 1 base, in that order; junction bases with no gene match: 5. The CDR3 coding sequence is TGCGCCAGCAGCCCGGAACTAGCGGCCAAAAACATTCAGTACTTC. Its translation: CASSPELAAKNIQYF.